The T cell receptor beta chain under discussion was sequenced for a study of blood T cell repertoires in COVID-19. The germline V gene encodes CDR1 SGHNT and CDR2 YYREEE (reference sequence). V lost 4 bases and J lost 9, with 11 bases in between. This CDR3 comprises 12 residues. Sequenced by immunoSEQ multiplex PCR; TCRdb stores in-frame clones only, minus some. The data show approximately 130,000 clones, more than 75% seen once. This sequence was found in a man between 45 and 60 years old with active COVID-19. The sequenced sample was peripheral blood. The rearrangement uses TRBV5-4 and TRBJ2-1; TRBD1 might be the D (6 bases). CDR3 nucleotides: TGTGCCAGCAGCCCCGGGACAAGTGAGCAGTTCTTC. Amino acid sequence: CASSPGTSEQFF.